This T cell receptor (beta chain) was retrieved from a study of CD8+ T cells in alopecia areata (dated by TCRdb to 2016 to 2019). Broadly, across the study: The treated patients took part in an open-label pilot trial in which moderate-to-severe alopecia areata was treated with oral tofacitinib at 5 to 10 mg twice daily. RNA came from the PAXgene miRNA kit for fixed scalp, the miRNeasy kit for PBMCs, and the RNeasy kit for mouse skin. TCRbeta CDR3 regions were amplified by immunoSEQ multiplex PCR using 35 Vbeta forward and 13 Jbeta reverse primers. Patients stayed on tofacitinib for 6 to 18 months and then had 6 months of follow-up off drug so that delayed response and recurrence could be assessed. For the treated patients, the SALT score, which quantifies what percentage of scalp surface area is affected, served as the measure of disease severity. In humans, TCRbeta sequencing was performed on scalp tissue and on sorted CD4+ and CD8+ peripheral blood T cells from healthy controls and from patients with patchy or totalis/universalis alopecia areata. The study used high-throughput TCRbeta sequencing to examine T cell clonal expansion in alopecia areata, in both the C3H/HeJ mouse model and human patients. Clonality in the scalp was compared among normal scalp (n=4), patchy alopecia areata scalp (n=8), and alopecia totalis/universalis scalp (n=8). Biopsies were taken from tofacitinib-treated patients at baseline and again at 4 and 24 weeks into treatment, and several of those patients also had a later scalp biopsy. Results and caveats for the whole study, not just this receptor: Tofacitinib significantly decreased scalp clonality and the number of expanded CD8+ clones among the top 100 scalp clones. Many expanded lesional clones were found to persist in scalp and blood during tofacitinib treatment, and relapse after treatment cessation may be partly explained by this persistence. The treated cohort was small, with a single nonresponder, so links between baseline CD8+ expansion and response need larger studies. Lesional scalp, especially in alopecia totalis/universalis, showed higher clonality and more expanded CD8+ clones than normal scalp, suggesting antigenic drive. Resident alphabeta T cells in normal human skin are also sequenced, complicating scalp TCR repertoire analysis, unlike mouse skin dominated by gammadelta T cells. TCR sequences shared between patients were less clear than in mice, possibly partly because of HLA diversity in the patient population.

The CDR3 starts with the cysteine, ends with the phenylalanine, and has 15 residues. Left in the record is the CDR3 DNA by itself, 45 bases read in frame from the first base. The germline V gene encodes CDR1 MNHEY and CDR2 SMNVEV (reference sequence). V lost 2 bases and J lost 0 bases; the stretch between them is 7 bases long. In the case of this clone: Its antigen has not been determined. No much larger clone exists at a distance of one base, and base qualities are not known.

The time point label of this sample denotes: about 4 weeks on oral tofacitinib. The treatment or condition label of this sample denotes: oral pan-JAK inhibitor, 5-10 mg twice daily. From alopecia areata patients, peripheral blood was collected along with lesional scalp punch biopsies. PBMCs were isolated by density centrifugation and stained for CD3, CD4 and CD8, and CD4+ and CD8+ T cells were sorted on a FACSAria. Library preparation employed the immunoSEQ multiplex PCR assay. RNA was extracted from all samples and reverse transcribed into cDNA as template for TCR sequencing. SuperScript III was used to make first-strand cDNA, primed with a 2:1 mix of oligo-dT and random hexamers. A synthetic immune receptor repertoire was used to assess amplification bias, and residual bias was removed computationally. The source study handled its data this way. Raw reads were preprocessed to remove errors, and CDR3 was defined according to IMGT conventions as the region from the conserved cysteine to phenylalanine. Clonality was calculated as 1 minus Shannon entropy normalized by log2 of the number of productive unique TCRs. Whether scalp clones were CD4 or CD8 was inferred by matching scalp TCRbeta sequences against CD4 and CD8 repertoires sorted from blood. In TCRdb, the immuneACCESS table is reduced to in-frame sequences with V and J assigned. These tables do not hold every clone; where another copy was compared, an unresolved V gene accounts for under half, and the others remain unexplained. The V and J calls and clone size come from that table; D and trimming were worked out from the DNA. Counted in this sample were roughly 150,000 clones; 50% to 65% of them appeared once. More than 15% of the sample rests with the top ten.

Sequenced material: CD8+ T cells sorted from blood, taken at week 4, from a patient treated with tofacitinib. The receptor's source is a human donor with alopecia areata. This receptor chain uses TRBV27 and TRBJ2-2, with no D gene named confidently. The DNA reads as follows: TGTGCCAGCAGTTTAGTCCCCACGAACACCGGGGAGCTGTTTTTT. Its translation reads: CASSLVPTNTGELFF.